The rows below give T cell receptor beta chains drawn from one sample of a study of shared clonotypes between healthy human individuals. Only in-frame clones appear in the TCRdb table, and some are missing; sequencing was by immunoSEQ multiplex PCR. The table records just over 2,000,000 clones, about 95% of them present only once. What was sequenced was naive CD4+ T cells sorted from blood. The receptors shown here come from a man younger than 30 in good health. The CDR3 runs from the conserved cysteine through the conserved F or W. D genes are given only for firm matches. The size entry is marked missing in some rows and otherwise reads once, few, many or a size class.

d_gene: .; abundance: .; v_gene: TRBV4-1; len: 15; j_gene: TRBJ2-5; CDR3nt: TGCGCCAGCAGCCAAGATCAGGGGTACCAAGAGACCCAGTACTTC; CDR3aa: CASSQDQGYQETQYF
d_gene: .; abundance: .; v_gene: TRBV28; len: 15; j_gene: TRBJ1-5; CDR3nt: TGTGCCAGCAGTTTTGTAAGGGTGTCGGATGGGCCCCAGCATTTT; CDR3aa: CASSFVRVSDGPQHF
d_gene: TRBD1; abundance: .; v_gene: TRBV10-2; len: 14; j_gene: TRBJ1-5; CDR3nt: TGCGCCACCTGGGTCGGGACAGGGGGTCAGCCCCAGCATTTT; CDR3aa: CATWVGTGGQPQHF
d_gene: .; abundance: .; v_gene: TRBV11-1; len: 14; j_gene: TRBJ2-3; CDR3nt: TGTGCCAGCAGCGAAGGCAGGGCTACAGATACGCAGTATTTT; CDR3aa: CASSEGRATDTQYF
d_gene: .; abundance: .; v_gene: TRBV18; len: 16; j_gene: TRBJ2-2; CDR3nt: TGTGCCAGCTCACCACTCCCGACTTCTAACACCGGGGAGCTGTTTTTT; CDR3aa: CASSPLPTSNTGELFF
d_gene: TRBD2; abundance: .; v_gene: TRBV4-3; len: 16; j_gene: TRBJ2-7; CDR3nt: TGCGCCAGCAGCCAAGATATAACTAGCGGGAGGTACGAGCAGTACTTC; CDR3aa: CASSQDITSGRYEQYF
d_gene: TRBD1; abundance: .; v_gene: TRBV19; len: 14; j_gene: TRBJ1-6; CDR3nt: TGTGCCAGTAGTAGCCGACAGGGCAATTCACCCCTCCACTTT; CDR3aa: CASSSRQGNSPLHF
d_gene: .; abundance: .; v_gene: TRBV6-1; len: 15; j_gene: TRBJ2-1; CDR3nt: TGTGCCAGCAGTGCGAGTCTGACGGGCTACAATGAGCAGTTCTTC; CDR3aa: CASSASLTGYNEQFF
d_gene: TRBD2; abundance: .; v_gene: TRBV7-8; len: 18; j_gene: TRBJ2-2; CDR3nt: TGTGCCAGCAGGACCCGAGGACTAGCGGGTTCGAACACCGGGGAGCTGTTTTTT; CDR3aa: CASRTRGLAGSNTGELFF
d_gene: .; abundance: .; v_gene: TRBV11-2; len: 14; j_gene: TRBJ2-7; CDR3nt: TGTGCCAGCAGCCCAGCCAAGACACCCTACGAGCAGTACTTC; CDR3aa: CASSPAKTPYEQYF
d_gene: .; abundance: once; v_gene: TRBV7-2; len: 14; j_gene: TRBJ2-7; CDR3nt: TGTGCCAGCAGCCTCACGGGACTTCCTTACGAGCAGTACTTC; CDR3aa: CASSLTGLPYEQYF
d_gene: .; abundance: .; v_gene: TRBV28; len: 13; j_gene: TRBJ1-6; CDR3nt: TGTGCCAGCAAGCAGGGCCATAATTCACCCCTCCACTTT; CDR3aa: CASKQGHNSPLHF
d_gene: TRBD2; abundance: .; v_gene: TRBV9; len: 19; j_gene: TRBJ2-2; CDR3nt: TGTGCCAGCAGCCTGACCGCGGACTGGCGGGGGGCCAACACCGGGGAGCTGTTTTTT; CDR3aa: CASSLTADWRGANTGELFF